These 4 T cell receptor beta chains were all obtained from the same sample, sequenced in a study of technical replicates of blood from a few donors (dated by TCRdb to 2017 to 2019). The library was built by means of the immunoSEQ multiplex PCR assay. The source is immuneACCESS, and TCRdb retained only in-frame sequences with V and J called. Part of the clones is not carried over; for the studies checked, unresolved V genes explain less than half of this, and the remainder is unexplained. The sample includes some 31,000 clones, with approximately 94% observed a single time. The ten top clones hold approximately 4.3% of the sample. The sequenced material came from PBMCs. Source of these receptors: a human donor in good health. Some clones in this sample may be carry-over from other donors' samples.

The chain recombines TRBV25-1 with TRBJ1-5, with D unclear. Per germline, CDR1 MGHDK and CDR2 SYGVNS. Trimming took off 3 bases at V and 4 bases at J, with 13 bases between the two ends. The CDR3 extends over 15 amino acids. CDR3 DNA sequence: TGTGCCAGCAGTGATTCACGGAGGCCAAATCAGCCCCAGCATTTT. It yields the protein CASSDSRRPNQPQHF.

The chain is built from TRBV7-6 and TRBJ2-3; 9 bases map to TRBD1. The V gene's germline CDR1 is SGHVS and CDR2 FNYEAQ. The V gene end was trimmed by 5 bases and the J gene end by 2 bases; junction bases not matched to a gene: 8. The CDR3 length is 16 residues. This CDR3 reads CASSPLQGAVTDTQYF. In DNA form, the CDR3 reads TGTGCCAGCAGCCCTCTACAGGGGGCGGTCACAGATACGCAGTATTTT.

CDR3 DNA sequence: TGCGCCAGTCGTACAGGGGGCGAAAGCCAAGAGACCCAGTACTTC. Encoded protein: CASRTGGESQETQYF. This chain connects TRBV10-1 to TRBJ2-5; 9 nucleotides match TRBD1. V lost 9 bases, J lost 1 base, and 9 bases stayed unmatched. Germline CDR1 is WNHNN and CDR2 is SYGVQD (reference sequence). The CDR3 has 15 amino acids.

The CDR3 loop is CASSSLRGPYEQYF. The CDR3 coding sequence is TGTGCCAGCAGCTCCCTCAGGGGCCCCTACGAGCAGTACTTC. V is TRBV7-2 and J is TRBJ2-7; D may be TRBD1 (6 bases). Deletions cut 4 bases from V and 2 bases from J, with 12 bases between. Germline CDR1 SGHTA, CDR2 FQGNSA. This CDR3 region has 14 residues.